This T cell receptor beta chain was sequenced during a study of cytomegalovirus exposure and HLA in healthy donors. About the research overall: The 500 to 850 first-cohort repertoires and the 130 or so validation repertoires shared the same platform, a later analysis reported.

Only in-frame clones appear in the TCRdb table, and some are missing; sequencing was by immunoSEQ multiplex PCR. The sample has over 130,000 clones, roughly 86% seen once. CDR1 and CDR2 (germline): SGHRS, YFSETQ. The CDR3 contains 15 residues. V gave up 4 bases and J gave up 8 bases, with 21 bases separating them. The sequence was obtained from a young man in good health and CMV-seropositive. The sample taken for sequencing was PBMCs. The chain recombines TRBV5-1 with TRBJ1-2; a weak D match, TRBD1 (5 bases). In DNA form, the CDR3 reads TGCGCCAGCAGCGTAAACGGACAAGGGATAGTGGGCTACACCTTC. This gives the protein CASSVNGQGIVGYTF.